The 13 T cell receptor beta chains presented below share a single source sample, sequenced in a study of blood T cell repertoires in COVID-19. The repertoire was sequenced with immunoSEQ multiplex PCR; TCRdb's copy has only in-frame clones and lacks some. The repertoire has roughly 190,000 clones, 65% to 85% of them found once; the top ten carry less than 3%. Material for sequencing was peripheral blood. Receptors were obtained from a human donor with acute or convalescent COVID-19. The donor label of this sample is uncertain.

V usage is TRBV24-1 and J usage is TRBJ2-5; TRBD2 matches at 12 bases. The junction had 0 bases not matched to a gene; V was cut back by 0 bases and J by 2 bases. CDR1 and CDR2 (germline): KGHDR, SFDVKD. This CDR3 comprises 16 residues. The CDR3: CATSDLGTSGQETQYF. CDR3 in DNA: TGTGCCACCAGTGATTTGGGGACTAGCGGGCAAGAGACCCAGTACTTC.

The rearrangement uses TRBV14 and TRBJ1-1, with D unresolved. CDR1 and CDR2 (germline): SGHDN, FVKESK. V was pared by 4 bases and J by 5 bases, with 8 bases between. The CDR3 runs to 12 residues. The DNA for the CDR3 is TGTGCCAGCAGCCGAACGGGTACTGAAGCTTTCTTT. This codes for CASSRTGTEAFF.

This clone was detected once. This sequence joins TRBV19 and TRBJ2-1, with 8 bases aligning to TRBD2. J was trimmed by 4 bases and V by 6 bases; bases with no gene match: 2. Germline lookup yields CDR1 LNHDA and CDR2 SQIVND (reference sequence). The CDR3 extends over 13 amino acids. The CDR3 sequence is CASRSGSYNEQFF. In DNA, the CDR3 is TGTGCCAGTAGAAGCGGGAGTTACAATGAGCAGTTCTTC. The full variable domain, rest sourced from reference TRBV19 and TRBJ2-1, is DGGITQSPKYLFRKEGQNVTLSCEQNLNHDAMYWYRQDPGQGLRLIYYSQIVNDFQKGDIAEGYSVSREKKESFPLTVTSAQKNPTAFYLCASRSGSYNEQFFGPGTRLTVL.

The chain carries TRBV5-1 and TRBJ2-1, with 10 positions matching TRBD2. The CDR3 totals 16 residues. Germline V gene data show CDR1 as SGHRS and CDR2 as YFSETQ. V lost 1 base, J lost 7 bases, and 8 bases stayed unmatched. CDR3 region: CASSLILAGGLNEQFF. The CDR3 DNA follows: TGCGCCAGCAGCTTGATCTTAGCGGGGGGCCTAAATGAGCAGTTCTTC.

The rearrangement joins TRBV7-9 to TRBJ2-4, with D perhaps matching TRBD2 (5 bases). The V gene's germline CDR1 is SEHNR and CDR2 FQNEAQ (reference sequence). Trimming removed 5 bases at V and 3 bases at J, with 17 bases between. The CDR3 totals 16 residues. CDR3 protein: CASSPNRRTDKNIQYF. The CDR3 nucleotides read TGTGCCAGCAGCCCTAACCGACGGACTGACAAAAACATTCAGTACTTC.

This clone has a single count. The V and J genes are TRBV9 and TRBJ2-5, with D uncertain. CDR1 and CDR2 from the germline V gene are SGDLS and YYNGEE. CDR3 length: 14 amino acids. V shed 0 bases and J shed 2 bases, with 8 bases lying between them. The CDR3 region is CASSVDPLQETQYF. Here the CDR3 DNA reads TGTGCCAGCAGCGTAGATCCCCTACAAGAGACCCAGTACTTC.

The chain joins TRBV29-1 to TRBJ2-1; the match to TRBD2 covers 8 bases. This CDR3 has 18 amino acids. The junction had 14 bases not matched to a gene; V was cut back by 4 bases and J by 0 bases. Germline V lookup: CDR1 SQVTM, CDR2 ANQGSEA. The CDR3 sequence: CSVARGTRWTSSYNEQFF. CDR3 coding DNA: TGCAGCGTTGCTCGGGGGACTAGGTGGACAAGCTCCTACAATGAGCAGTTCTTC.

CDR3 coding DNA: TGTGCCAGCGCGCGTAGCGGGGGGGCAACAGATACGCAGTATTTT. Amino acids: CASARSGGATDTQYF. This rearrangement joins TRBV2 to TRBJ2-3; 11 bases align to TRBD2. V was pared by 8 bases and J by 3 bases, with 7 bases of the junction left unmatched. Germline assignment: CDR1 SNHLY and CDR2 FYNNEI. CDR3 length: 15 residues.

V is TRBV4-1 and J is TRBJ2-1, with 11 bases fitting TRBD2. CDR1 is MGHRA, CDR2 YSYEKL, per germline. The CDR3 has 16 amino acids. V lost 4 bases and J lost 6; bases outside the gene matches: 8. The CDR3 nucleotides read TGCGCCAGCAGCCGGGCCCTTAGCGGGGGGGCCAATGAGCAGTTCTTC. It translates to CASSRALSGGANEQFF.

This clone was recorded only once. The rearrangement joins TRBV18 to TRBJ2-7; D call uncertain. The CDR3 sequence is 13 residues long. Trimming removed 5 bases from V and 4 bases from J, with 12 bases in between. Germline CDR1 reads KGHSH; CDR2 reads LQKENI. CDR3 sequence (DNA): TGTGCCAGCTCAGAAAGACAAGAATACGAGCAGTACTTC. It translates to CASSERQEYEQYF.

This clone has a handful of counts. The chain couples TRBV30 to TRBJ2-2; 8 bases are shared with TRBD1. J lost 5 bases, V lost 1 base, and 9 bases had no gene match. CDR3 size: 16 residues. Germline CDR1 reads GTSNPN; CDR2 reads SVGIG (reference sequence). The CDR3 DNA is TGTGCCTGGAGTGACCCATGGACAGGGAATACCGGGGAGCTGTTTTTT. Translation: CAWSDPWTGNTGELFF.

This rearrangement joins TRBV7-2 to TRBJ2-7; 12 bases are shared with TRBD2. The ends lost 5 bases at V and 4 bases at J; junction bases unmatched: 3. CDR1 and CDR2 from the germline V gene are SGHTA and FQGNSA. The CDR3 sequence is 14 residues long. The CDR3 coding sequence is TGTGCCAGCAGCCCTAGCGGGAGGGTTTACGAGCAGTACTTC. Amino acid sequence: CASSPSGRVYEQYF.

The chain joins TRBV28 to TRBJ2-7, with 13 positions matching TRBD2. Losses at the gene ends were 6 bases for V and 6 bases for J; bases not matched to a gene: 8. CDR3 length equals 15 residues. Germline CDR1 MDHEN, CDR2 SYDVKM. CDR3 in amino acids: CASRGIWTSGSEQYF. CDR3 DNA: TGTGCCAGCAGGGGGATTTGGACTAGCGGGAGCGAGCAGTACTTC.